What follows is one TCR beta chain and its context. The data were taken from a study of blood T cell repertoires in COVID-19. Overall study: Cohort 3 donors were reported recovered after two negative PCRs, clearance, or symptom resolution. Samples came from the United States, Italy and Spain, spanning acute and convalescent COVID-19. PBMCs, B-cell-depleted T cells, or T cells were the source of the cDNA or gDNA that made up the material.

Cohorts were assigned according to the clinical history that participants reported. The V segment lost 3 bases and the J segment 7 bases; nucleotides outside the gene matches: 7. CDR1 LNHDA and CDR2 SQIVND come from the germline V gene (reference sequence). The CDR3 runs to 17 residues. Data came from immunoSEQ multiplex PCR; TCRdb stores just in-frame clones and leaves some out. The repertoire has more than 200,000 clones, more than 75% of them found once; the top ten carry approximately 7.3%. The sequenced material came from PBMCs or T cells enriched from blood (not recorded which). The clonotype was recovered from a man under 40 in a cohort exposed to, infected with or recovered from COVID-19 (not recorded which). This rearrangement joins TRBV19 to TRBJ2-1, with TRBD2 matching 15 bases. This CDR3 is CASSMGGLAGGVNEQFF. CDR3 sequence (DNA): TGTGCCAGTAGTATGGGGGGACTAGCGGGAGGAGTTAATGAGCAGTTCTTC.